This T cell receptor (beta chain) originates from a study of T cell responses to AZD1222 COVID-19 vaccine. Regarding the study as a whole: Repertoires were collected only later (after the peak T cell response had occurred).

Some clones are missing from TCRdb's copy, which holds only in-frame ones; the method was immunoSEQ multiplex PCR. This sample has about 160,000 clones, with approximately 90% found just once. Second-dose recipients at about 4 or about 12 weeks were treated as one pooled group. The CDR3 extends over 13 amino acids. Germline CDR1 is WSHSY and CDR2 is SAAADI. V dropped 10 bases and J dropped 4; count of bases not matched to a gene: 9. Points on this clone: Antigen unknown.

This clonotype was obtained from an adult who received the AZD1222 COVID-19 vaccine. This specimen was peripheral blood, taken 28 days after the second AZD1222 dose. The chain carries TRBV10-2 and TRBJ1-2; TRBD1 matches 7 bases. The CDR3 DNA sequence: TGCGCCATCCGGGACAGCAACCCCTATGGCTACACCTTC. Amino acids: CAIRDSNPYGYTF.